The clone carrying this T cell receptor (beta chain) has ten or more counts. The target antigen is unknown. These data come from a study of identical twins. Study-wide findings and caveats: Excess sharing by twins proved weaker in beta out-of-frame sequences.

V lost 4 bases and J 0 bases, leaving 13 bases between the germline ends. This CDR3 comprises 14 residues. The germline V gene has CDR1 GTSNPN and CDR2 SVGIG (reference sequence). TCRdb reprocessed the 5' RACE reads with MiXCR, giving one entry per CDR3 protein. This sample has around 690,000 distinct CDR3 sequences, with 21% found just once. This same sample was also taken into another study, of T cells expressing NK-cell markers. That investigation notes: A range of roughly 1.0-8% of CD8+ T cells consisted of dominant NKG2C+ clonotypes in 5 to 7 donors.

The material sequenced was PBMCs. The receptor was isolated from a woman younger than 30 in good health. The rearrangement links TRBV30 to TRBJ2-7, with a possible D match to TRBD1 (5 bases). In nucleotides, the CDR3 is TGTGCCTGGATAAGGGGCGAAAGCTCCTACGAGCAGTACTTC. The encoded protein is CAWIRGESSYEQYF.